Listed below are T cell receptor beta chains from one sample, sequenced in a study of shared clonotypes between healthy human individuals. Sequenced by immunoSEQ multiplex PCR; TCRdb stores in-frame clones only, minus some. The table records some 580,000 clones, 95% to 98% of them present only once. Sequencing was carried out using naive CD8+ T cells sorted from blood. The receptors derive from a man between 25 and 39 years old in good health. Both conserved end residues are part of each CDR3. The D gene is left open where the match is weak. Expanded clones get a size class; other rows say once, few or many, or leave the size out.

TGTGCCAGCAGCTCCCGGGACAGGATCGATGAGCAGTTCTTC,CASSSRDRIDEQFF,NA,TRBJ2-1,TRBV11-3,TRBD1
TGTGCCTGGAGTGCCCCGGACAGGGCGAACTATGGCTACACCTTC,CAWSAPDRANYGYTF,once,TRBJ1-2,TRBV30,TRBD1
TGTGCCAGTAGCTGGACAGGGGGAAACGAGCAGTACTTC,CASSWTGGNEQYF,NA,TRBJ2-7,TRBV19,TRBD1
TGTGCCAGCAGTTTCCGGTTTAATGAGCAGTTCTTC,CASSFRFNEQFF,NA,TRBJ2-1,TRBV28,NA
TGTGCCAGCAGCTTAAAAGGTCACAGGATTAATCAGCCCCAGCATTTT,CASSLKGHRINQPQHF,NA,TRBJ1-5,TRBV7-9,NA
TGTGCCAGCAGCTTACTTACTAGCGGGAGCTCCTACAATGAGCAGTTCTTC,CASSLLTSGSSYNEQFF,NA,TRBJ2-1,TRBV7-9,TRBD2
TGTGCCAGCAGTCCACTGGGACTAACGAGCACAGATACGCAGTATTTT,CASSPLGLTSTDTQYF,NA,TRBJ2-3,TRBV27,TRBD2
TGTGCCAGCAGTTACTCCGGGACGGACTATGGCTACACCTTC,CASSYSGTDYGYTF,NA,TRBJ1-2,TRBV6-6,NA
TGTGCCAGCAGCTGGAATAGCGGGAGTTCCGGGGAGCTGTTTTTT,CASSWNSGSSGELFF,NA,TRBJ2-2,TRBV7-7,TRBD2
TGTGCCAGCAGCTACGGGACTAGCGGGAACGATGAGCAGTTCTTC,CASSYGTSGNDEQFF,NA,TRBJ2-1,TRBV11-2,TRBD2
TGTGCCTGGAGCCACGGACGGGGGTCCTACGAGCAGTACTTC,CAWSHGRGSYEQYF,NA,TRBJ2-7,TRBV30,NA
TGTGCCAGCAGTTTTCGGACAGGGAGGAACACTGAAGCTTTCTTT,CASSFRTGRNTEAFF,NA,TRBJ1-1,TRBV28,TRBD1
TGTGCCAGCAGCAACGTACAGGGCGCGGCCGGCGGGGAGCTGTTTTTT,CASSNVQGAAGGELFF,NA,TRBJ2-2,TRBV11-2,NA
TGTGCCAGCAGTTTGACTAGCGGGAGCACAGATACGCAGTATTTT,CASSLTSGSTDTQYF,NA,TRBJ2-3,TRBV6-4,TRBD2